This T cell receptor beta chain appears in the sequencing data of a study of cytomegalovirus exposure and HLA in healthy donors. The CDR3 has 14 residues. V was pared by 0 bases and J by 0 bases, with 5 bases between. Germline assignment: CDR1 LGHNA and CDR2 YNFKEQ. 13 Jbeta primers and 60 Vbeta primers were used for the PCR. This table comes from immunoSEQ multiplex PCR, and its TCRdb copy is limited to in-frame clones, with some not included. The table records approximately 110,000 clones, around 72% of them present only once. What was sequenced was PBMCs. This chain links TRBV4-2 with TRBJ2-5; unclear D gene. The receptor comes from a man younger than 40 in good health and CMV-seronegative. CDR3: CASSQEAYQETQYF. The CDR3 nucleotides are TGTGCCAGCAGCCAAGAAGCGTACCAAGAGACCCAGTACTTC.